These 8 T cell receptor beta chains were sequenced from one sample in a study of blood T cells in healthy people across ages. A J-beta primer mix and a sample-barcoded 5' primer were used in a second PCR of about 7 to 12 cycles. TCRdb recomputed calls from the 5' RACE reads with MiXCR, one row per CDR3 protein. The sample consists of about 760,000 distinct CDR3 sequences, around a quarter of them appearing once. These data also featured in a second study, about T cells of mothers and their children.

Sequencing used blood. These receptors all come from a boy younger than 18 in good health.

The rearrangement links TRBV5-4 to TRBJ2-3, with unresolved D. Germline CDR1 and CDR2: SGHNT and YYREEE (reference sequence). The CDR3 length is 15 residues. With 0 bases removed from V and 2 bases from J, the gap between germline ends came to 10 bases. DNA for the CDR3: TGTGCCAGCAGCTTGGACTGGGATTTCACAGATACGCAGTATTTT. This codes for CASSLDWDFTDTQYF. Drawing the rest from reference TRBV5-4 and TRBJ2-3, the complete variable domain is ETGVTQSPTHLIKTRGQQVTLRCSSQSGHNTVSWYQQALGQGPQFIFQYYREEENGRGNFPPRFSGLQFPNYSSELNVNALELDDSALYLCASSLDWDFTDTQYFGPGTRLTVL.

This chain connects TRBV10-3 to TRBJ2-3, with 10 bases that match TRBD1. The germline gives CDR1 ENHRY, CDR2 SYGVKD. The ends lost 6 bases at V and 3 bases at J; junction bases unmatched: 9. This CDR3 has 16 amino acids. The chain's CDR3 is CAIRLGQGRITDTQYF. CDR3 DNA: TGTGCCATCAGGTTGGGACAGGGGAGAATAACAGATACGCAGTATTTT.

In this sample, this clonotype turned up a few times. This chain connects TRBV6-6 to TRBJ2-1; D is perhaps TRBD2 (6 bases). V was shortened by 1 base and J by 3 bases, with 13 bases between the two germline ends. The CDR3 has 16 amino acids. CDR1 MNHNY and CDR2 SVGAGI come from the germline V gene (reference sequence). The CDR3 spells CASSYWRDGVYNEQFF. In DNA form, the CDR3 reads TGTGCCAGCAGTTACTGGCGGGATGGGGTCTACAATGAGCAGTTCTTC.

The CDR3 spells CAISRGLSPDTEAFF. The CDR3 DNA sequence: TGTGCCATCTCCCGGGGCCTGTCCCCTGACACTGAAGCTTTCTTT. This rearrangement joins TRBV10-3 to TRBJ1-1; tentative D call: TRBD1 (5 bases). Trimming took off 8 bases at V and 3 bases at J, with 19 bases between the two ends. The CDR3 is 15 amino acids. Germline V gene lookup returns CDR1 ENHRY and CDR2 SYGVKD.

This clonotype was recorded a few times. The gene calls are TRBV4-3 and TRBJ1-4, with unresolved D. The germline V gene has CDR1 LGHNA and CDR2 YSLEER. CDR3 size: 15 residues. Trimming removed 2 bases from V and 8 bases from J, with 15 bases in between. The CDR3 loop reads CASSQWLGMEEKLFF. The CDR3 DNA reads TGCGCCAGCAGCCAATGGCTGGGGATGGAGGAAAAACTGTTTTTT.

In its sample, this clonotype was seen a few times. CDR3 sequence reads: CASSDAGQGVDGYTF. The CDR3 nucleotides are TGTGCCAGCAGTGATGCGGGACAGGGGGTTGATGGCTACACCTTC. The genes are TRBV25-1 and TRBJ1-2, with 11 bases lining up with TRBD1. CDR1 and CDR2 (germline): MGHDK, SYGVNS. The V segment lost 3 bases and the J segment 6 bases; nucleotides outside the gene matches: 6. The CDR3 runs to 15 residues.

CDR3 DNA: TGCAGTGCGCCAGGTGGGGCAGGGGAGGAGACCCAGTACTTC. Its translation: CSAPGGAGEETQYF. V is TRBV20-1 and J is TRBJ2-5, with D tentatively TRBD1 (6 bases). The germline CDR1 and CDR2 sequences are DFQATT and SNEGSKA (reference sequence). This CDR3 comprises 14 residues. V lost 6 bases to trimming and J lost 5 bases, with 19 bases between them.

The table lists this clonotype with a few counts. CDR3 sequence (DNA): TGCGCCAGCAGCTTGGCGGGACGGTTCTCCTACGAGCAGTACTTC. Its translation: CASSLAGRFSYEQYF. The J gene is TRBJ2-7, the V gene TRBV5-1; perhaps D is TRBD1 or TRBD2 (5 bases each). The length of the CDR3 is 15 residues. Trimming left V 0 bases short and J 0 bases short, with 10 bases between. CDR1 is SGHRS, CDR2 YFSETQ, per germline.